This TCR beta chain was captured by sequencing in a study of T-cell reconstitution after alpha-beta-depleted transplantation in children. Broader study findings: The origin of high day-60 TCRbeta diversity in some patients lay in surviving recipient T cells and thymic progenitors. Newly produced T cells mostly accounted for T-cell counts and diversity one year post-transplant.

A word on this clonotype: Its cognate antigen is unknown.

The TCRbeta library incorporated unique molecular identifiers. TCRdb used MiXCR to reprocess the PCR reads, holding one entry per CDR3 protein. The data hold some 290,000 distinct CDR3 sequences, with approximately 23% observed a single time. V lost 5 bases and J 6 bases, leaving 17 bases between the germline ends. The CDR3 loop spans 15 amino acids. The V gene's germline CDR1 is MNHEY and CDR2 SVGEGT. The sequence came from a male patient between 5 and 17 years old who had a stem cell transplant for acute lymphoblastic leukemia, so the T cells may come from the graft donor. The genes are TRBV6-2 or TRBV6-3 and TRBJ2-4; unclear D gene. The starting material was PBMCs, mostly from graft donor cells, obtained 180 days after TCRalphabeta/CD19-depleted stem cell transplant. The CDR3 is CASSLIIQPGNIQYF. The CDR3 coding sequence is TGTGCCAGCAGTCTTATTATCCAGCCAGGAAACATTCAGTACTTC.